This T cell receptor beta chain was retrieved from a study of T cell responses to AZD1222 COVID-19 vaccine. Profiled with immunoSEQ multiplex PCR; TCRdb holds only in-frame clones, not every one. The sample consists of around 150,000 clones, 88% of them appearing once. The CDR3 is made up of 13 amino acids. Germline V gene lookup returns CDR1 MNHEY and CDR2 SVGEGT. V lost 1 base and J lost 3, with 7 bases in between. This specimen was peripheral blood, taken on day 0 of AZD1222 vaccination. The chain couples TRBV6-2 or TRBV6-3 to TRBJ2-7; no reliable D call. This sequence originates from an adult in good health. CDR3 DNA: TGTGCCAGCAGTTACTTTGCCGGCTACGAGCAGTACTTC. This sequence encodes CASSYFAGYEQYF.